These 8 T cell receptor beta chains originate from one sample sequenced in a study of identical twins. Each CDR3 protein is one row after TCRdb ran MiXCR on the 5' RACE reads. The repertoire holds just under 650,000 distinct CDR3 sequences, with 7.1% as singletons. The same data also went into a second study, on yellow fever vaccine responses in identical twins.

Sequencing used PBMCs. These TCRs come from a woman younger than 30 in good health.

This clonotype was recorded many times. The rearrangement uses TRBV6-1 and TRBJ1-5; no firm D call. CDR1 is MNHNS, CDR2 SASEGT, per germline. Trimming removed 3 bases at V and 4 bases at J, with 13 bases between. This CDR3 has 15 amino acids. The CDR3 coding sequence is TGTGCCAGCAGTGACGTGGTTGACGTGAATCAGCCCCAGCATTTT. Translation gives CASSDVVDVNQPQHF.

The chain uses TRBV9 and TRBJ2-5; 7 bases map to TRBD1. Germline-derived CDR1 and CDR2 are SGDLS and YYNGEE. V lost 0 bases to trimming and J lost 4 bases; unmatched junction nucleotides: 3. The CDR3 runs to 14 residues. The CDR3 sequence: CASSVDPGGETQYF. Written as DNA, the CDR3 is TGTGCCAGCAGCGTAGATCCAGGGGGAGAGACCCAGTACTTC.

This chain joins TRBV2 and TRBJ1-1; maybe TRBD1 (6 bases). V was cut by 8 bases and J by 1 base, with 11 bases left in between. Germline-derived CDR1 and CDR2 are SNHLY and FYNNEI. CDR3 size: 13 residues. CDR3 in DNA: TGTGCCAGCGGAAGACAGGAGAACACTGAAGCTTTCTTT. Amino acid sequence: CASGRQENTEAFF.

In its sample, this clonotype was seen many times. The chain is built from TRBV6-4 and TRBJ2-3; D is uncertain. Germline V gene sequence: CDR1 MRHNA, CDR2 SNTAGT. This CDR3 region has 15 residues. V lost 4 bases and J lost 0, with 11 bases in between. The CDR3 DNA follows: TGTGCCAGCAGTGGGGTTCCGGCTAGCACAGATACGCAGTATTTT. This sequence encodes CASSGVPASTDTQYF.

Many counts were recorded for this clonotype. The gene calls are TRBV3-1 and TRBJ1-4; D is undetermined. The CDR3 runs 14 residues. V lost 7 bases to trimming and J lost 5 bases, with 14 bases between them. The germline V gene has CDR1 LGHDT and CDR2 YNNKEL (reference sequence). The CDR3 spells CASKSGFQNEKLFF. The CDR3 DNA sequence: TGTGCCAGCAAATCAGGTTTCCAAAATGAAAAACTGTTTTTT.

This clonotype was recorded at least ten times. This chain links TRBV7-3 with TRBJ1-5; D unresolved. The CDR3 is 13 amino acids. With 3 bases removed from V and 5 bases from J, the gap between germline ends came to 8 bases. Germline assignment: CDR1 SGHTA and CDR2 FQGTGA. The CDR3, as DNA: TGTGCCAGCAGCTTTGTAGTAGATCAGCCCCAGCATTTT. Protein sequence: CASSFVVDQPQHF.

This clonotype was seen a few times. The chain's CDR3 is CASSLAGSSGGYNEQFF. Here the CDR3 DNA reads TGTGCCAGCAGCTTAGCGGGGTCTAGCGGGGGATACAATGAGCAGTTCTTC. The chain uses TRBV7-6 and TRBJ2-1, with TRBD2 identical over 10 bases. CDR1 is SGHVS and CDR2 is FNYEAQ in the germline V gene. The CDR3 covers 17 residues. Unmatched junction bases numbered 6, after V lost 0 bases and J lost 4 bases.

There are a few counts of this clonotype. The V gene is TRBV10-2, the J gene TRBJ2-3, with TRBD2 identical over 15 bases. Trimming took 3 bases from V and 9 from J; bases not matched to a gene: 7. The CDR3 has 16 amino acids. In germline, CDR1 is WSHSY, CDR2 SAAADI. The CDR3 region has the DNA TGCGCCAGCAGTGATTCCGGGACTAGCGGGAGGACAACGCAGTATTTT. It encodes CASSDSGTSGRTTQYF.